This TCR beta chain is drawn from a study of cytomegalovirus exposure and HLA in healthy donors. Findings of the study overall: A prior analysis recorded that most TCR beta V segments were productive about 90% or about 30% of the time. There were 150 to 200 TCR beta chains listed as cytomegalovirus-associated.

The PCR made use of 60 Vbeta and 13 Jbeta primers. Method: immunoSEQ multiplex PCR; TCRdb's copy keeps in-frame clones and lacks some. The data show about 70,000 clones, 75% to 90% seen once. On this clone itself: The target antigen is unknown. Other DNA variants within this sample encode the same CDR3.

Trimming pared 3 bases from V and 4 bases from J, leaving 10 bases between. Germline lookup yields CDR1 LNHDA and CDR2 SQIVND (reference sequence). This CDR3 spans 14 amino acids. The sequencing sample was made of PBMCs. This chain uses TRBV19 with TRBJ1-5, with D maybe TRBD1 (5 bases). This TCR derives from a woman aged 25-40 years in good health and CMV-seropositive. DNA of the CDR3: TGTGCCAGTAGTATGGGACTCCTTAATCAGCCCCAGCATTTT. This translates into CASSMGLLNQPQHF.